This entry lists 23 T cell receptor beta chains sequenced from one sample in a study of post-analysis software for immune sequencing data. General observations from the study: About five TRBV segments, including TRBV5-6, TRBV5-1 and TRBV20-1, were more frequent in patients than controls.

Each TCR beta cDNA library carried unique molecular identifiers. TCRdb itself ran the PCR reads through MiXCR, one entry per CDR3 protein. The data contain around 180,000 distinct CDR3 sequences, 25% to 35% of them singletons. No cognate antigen is known for these TCRs. Sequencing was performed on blood. These receptors originate from a girl aged 10 to 17 with multiple sclerosis.

Regarding this clonotype: This clone may be a read error of a much larger clone one base away. The chain uses TRBV20-1 and TRBJ2-1; tentatively, D is TRBD2 (5 bases). CDR3 size: 15 residues. Per germline, CDR1 DFQATT and CDR2 SNEGSKA (reference sequence). CDR3 nucleotide sequence: TGCGGTGCCAGAGACCCTGGGAGCTCCTACAATGAGCAGTTCTTC. It specifies CGARDPGSSYNEQFF.

The table lists this clonotype with many counts. The chain is built from TRBV7-2 and TRBJ2-4, with 9 bases matching TRBD1. The V segment lost 5 bases and the J segment 13 bases; nucleotides outside the gene matches: 12. The CDR3 runs 14 residues. Per the germline V gene, CDR1 is SGHTA and CDR2 is FQGNSA. Here the CDR3 DNA reads TGTGCCAGCAGCATATCTACAGGGGGCTGGGAGCAGTACTTC. The encoded protein is CASSISTGGWEQYF.

This clonotype was recorded at least ten times. This chain joins TRBV6-2 or TRBV6-3 and TRBJ2-7; D tentatively reads TRBD1 or TRBD2 (7 bases each). With 5 bases removed from V and 7 bases from J, the gap between germline ends came to 12 bases. CDR1 is MNHEY, CDR2 SVGEGT, per germline. The CDR3 loop spans 12 amino acids. CDR3 sequence (DNA): TGTGCCAGCAGTCCCAGGGGGGGGGAGCAGTACTTC. Amino acids: CASSPRGGEQYF.

This clonotype was recorded only once. The junction and the germline gene differ at one end; a read error may be behind it. The V call is TRBV10-3, the J call TRBJ2-3; D call uncertain. The CDR3 extends over 9 amino acids. Germline-derived CDR1 and CDR2 are ENHRY and SYGVKD. CDR3: CAISDMQYF. The CDR3 region has the DNA TGTGCCATTTCGGATATGCAGTATTTT.

There are a few counts of this clonotype. This chain joins TRBV10-1 and TRBJ2-3; possibly TRBD1 for D (6 bases). Germline CDR1 reads WNHNN; CDR2 reads SYGVQD (reference sequence). Trimming cost V 8 bases and J 2 bases, with 8 bases left between them. The CDR3 sequence is 12 residues long. CDR3 amino acids: CASGTTTDTQYF. Here the CDR3 DNA reads TGCGCCAGCGGGACAACCACAGATACGCAGTATTTT.

This clonotype was seen more than once but under ten times. This rearrangement joins TRBV2 to TRBJ1-6; D gene unclear. The V gene's germline CDR1 is SNHLY and CDR2 FYNNEI. CDR3 length equals 16 residues. The V and J ends lost 3 bases and 5 bases respectively, with 14 bases between them. In DNA, the CDR3 is TGTGCCAGCAGTGAGTTCGGCCCGACAAATAATTCACCCCTCCACTTT. This gives the protein CASSEFGPTNNSPLHF. Variable domain in full (rest from reference TRBV2 and TRBJ1-6): EPEVTQTPSHQVTQMGQEVILRCVPISNHLYFYWYRQILGQKVEFLVSFYNNEISEKSEIFDDQFSVERPDGSNFTLKIRSTKLEDSAMYFCASSEFGPTNNSPLHFGNGTRLTVT.

Concerning this clonotype: Given a much more abundant clone one base away, this may be a read error. The chain uses TRBV7-9 and TRBJ2-7, with a weak D call TRBD1 (6 bases). The CDR3 length is 14 residues. Germline V gives CDR1 SEHNR, CDR2 FQNEAQ (reference sequence). The CDR3 DNA reads TGTGCCTGCAGCCCCCAGACAGGATACTACGAGCAGTACTTC. It is translated as CACSPQTGYYEQYF.

This chain uses TRBV12-3 or TRBV12-4 with TRBJ2-3; 9 bases line up with TRBD1. This CDR3 contains 19 residues. The junction had 15 bases not matched to a gene; V was cut back by 3 bases and J by 2 bases. The CDR3, as DNA: TGTGCCAGCAGTTTGAGAGGTACAGGGGGCTCAAAGGCCACAGATACGCAGTATTTT. It specifies CASSLRGTGGSKATDTQYF.

This clonotype was recorded at least ten times. The chain has TRBV7-2 and TRBJ2-7; D remains ambiguous. The CDR3 runs to 11 residues. Germline assignment: CDR1 SGHTA and CDR2 FQGNSA. Trimming took off 4 bases at V and 3 bases at J, with 4 bases between the two ends. Here the CDR3 DNA reads TGTGCCAGCAGCTCAATCTACGAGCAGTACTTC. This encodes CASSSIYEQYF.

V and J are TRBV25-1 and TRBJ1-6; a possible D gene is TRBD1 (5 bases). V was clipped by 5 bases and J by 5 bases, with 16 bases between them. CDR1 is MGHDK, CDR2 SYGVNS, per germline. This CDR3 is built from 16 residues. The CDR3 is CASSPPGGRHNSPLHF. The CDR3 DNA sequence: TGTGCCAGCAGTCCCCCCGGGGGACGCCATAATTCACCCCTCCACTTT.

V usage is TRBV18 and J usage is TRBJ1-5, with 7 bases identical to TRBD1. The junction had 7 bases not matched to a gene; V was cut back by 3 bases and J by 5 bases. This CDR3 has 15 residues. Looked up from germline, CDR1 is KGHSH and CDR2 is LQKENI. The CDR3 region has the DNA TGTGCCAGCTCACCCCAGGGGGTGAATGATCAGCCCCAGCATTTT. It is translated as CASSPQGVNDQPQHF.

This clonotype was recorded a few times. An end of the junction differs from the germline gene, which may be a read error. The chain has TRBV28 and TRBJ2-5, with TRBD2 identical over 12 bases. This CDR3 spans 17 amino acids. Germline V gene data show CDR1 as MDHEN and CDR2 as SYDVKM. CDR3 region: CVSSPDTTSGGGETQYF. For the CDR3, the DNA is TGTGTCAGCAGTCCTGATACGACTAGCGGGGGAGGAGAGACCCAGTACTTC.

This clonotype was seen more than once but under ten times. J is TRBJ2-5 and V is TRBV20-1; a weak D match, TRBD1 (6 bases). The CDR3 length is 14 residues. In germline, CDR1 is DFQATT, CDR2 SNEGSKA (reference sequence). Trimming pared 0 bases from V and 11 bases from J, leaving 19 bases between. CDR3 nucleotides: TGCAGTGCTAGAGAGGGGGCCGCAGACAATGAGCAGTACTTC. Its protein product is CSAREGAADNEQYF.

The rearrangement links TRBV25-1 to TRBJ2-7, with a tentative D call TRBD2 (6 bases). Trimming took off 5 bases at V and 0 bases at J, with 14 bases between the two ends. Germline assignment: CDR1 MGHDK and CDR2 SYGVNS. CDR3 size: 15 residues. CDR3 sequence (DNA): TGTGCCAGCAGTCTACAATCCGGGAGCTCCTACGAGCAGTACTTC. This codes for CASSLQSGSSYEQYF.

This clonotype was counted ten times or more. The chain uses TRBV2 and TRBJ2-1; D tentatively reads TRBD1 or TRBD2 (5 bases each). This CDR3 comprises 11 residues. Per germline, CDR1 SNHLY and CDR2 FYNNEI. Trimming pared 10 bases from V and 15 bases from J, leaving 19 bases between. CDR3 in DNA: TGTGCCACCACGTCCGAGGGGTGGCCGTTCTTC. Its translation is CATTSEGWPFF.

The genes are TRBV20-1 and TRBJ1-1; D remains unclear. Germline V gene data show CDR1 as DFQATT and CDR2 as SNEGSKA (reference sequence). The CDR3 covers 12 residues. V dropped 6 bases and J dropped 4 bases, with 12 bases sitting between them. The CDR3 is CSATRASTEAFF. The CDR3 DNA sequence: TGCAGTGCCACTAGGGCCAGCACTGAAGCTTTCTTT.

J is TRBJ2-2 and V is TRBV7-3, with a possible D match to TRBD1 (6 bases). The CDR3 spans 14 residues. V was cut by 4 bases and J by 4 bases, with 10 bases left in between. The germline CDR1 and CDR2 sequences are SGHTA and FQGTGA. Here the CDR3 DNA reads TGTGCCAGCAGCTATAAAGGGGGCACCGGGGAGCTGTTTTTT. This encodes CASSYKGGTGELFF. Looking up the rest from reference TRBV7-3 and TRBJ2-2 gives the full variable domain: GAGVSQTPSNKVTEKGKYVELRCDPISGHTALYWYRQSLGQGPEFLIYFQGTGAADDSGLPNDRFFAVRPEGSVSTLKIQRTERGDSAVYLCASSYKGGTGELFFGEGSRLTVL.

This clonotype was counted ten times or more. This rearrangement joins TRBV5-1 to TRBJ2-1; TRBD2 aligns across 7 bases. CDR1 is SGHRS, CDR2 YFSETQ, per germline. The trim removed 9 bases at V and 9 bases at J, leaving 15 bases unmatched. This CDR3 spans 14 amino acids. The CDR3 nucleotides are TGCGCCACCTCCGGCAGGGACCCTAGCGGTGAGCAGTTCTTC. Translation gives CATSGRDPSGEQFF.

The sample holds a few counts of this clonotype. The chain combines TRBV12-3 or TRBV12-4 with TRBJ1-4, with TRBD1 identical over 11 bases. Trimming at V came to 4 bases and at J to 7 bases, leaving 2 bases not matched to a gene. CDR3 length: 14 residues. As DNA, the CDR3 is TGTGCCAGCAGTTGGACAGGGGGCAGTGAAAAACTGTTTTTT. As protein: CASSWTGGSEKLFF.

This sequence joins TRBV7-8 and TRBJ1-2; 7 bases are a match to TRBD1. CDR1 and CDR2 (germline): SGHVS, FQNEAQ. V trimming: 5 bases; J trimming: 4 bases; junction bases outside the gene matches: 10. The CDR3 is 15 residues long. The DNA for the CDR3 is TGTGCCAGCAGCCTTGGGGGCAGGGGGGCCTATGGCTACACCTTC. Protein sequence: CASSLGGRGAYGYTF.

This clonotype came up many times. This chain joins TRBV6-5 and TRBJ2-5; 7 positions agree with TRBD2. CDR3 size: 13 residues. Per germline, CDR1 MNHEY and CDR2 SVGAGI. V was clipped by 2 bases and J by 4 bases; unmatched bases: 1. The CDR3 DNA sequence: TGTGCCAGCAGTTACGGGGGGGTAGAGACCCAGTACTTC. As protein: CASSYGGVETQYF.

The CDR3 protein is CASSLWASGSYGTDTQYF. For the CDR3, the DNA is TGTGCCAGCAGTTTATGGGCTAGCGGGAGCTATGGCACAGATACGCAGTATTTT. The V and J genes are TRBV28 and TRBJ2-3; 10 bases line up with TRBD2. From germline, CDR1 is MDHEN and CDR2 SYDVKM. The CDR3 loop spans 18 amino acids. V shed 0 bases and J 1 base; nucleotides not matched to a gene: 7.

This clonotype was observed at least ten times. The chain couples TRBV10-3 to TRBJ2-1; 10 nucleotides agree with TRBD2. The V gene's germline CDR1 is ENHRY and CDR2 SYGVKD. CDR3 length: 14 amino acids. V lost 4 bases to trimming and J lost 10 bases; unmatched junction nucleotides: 7. CDR3 in DNA: TGTGCCATCAGTGTAGGGCTAGCGGGAGACGAGCAGTTCTTC. It translates to CAISVGLAGDEQFF.